Shown below are 15 T cell receptor beta chains from a single sample sequenced in a study of cytomegalovirus exposure and HLA in healthy donors (dated by TCRdb to 2016 to 2017). Libraries were built with the immunoSEQ multiplex PCR assay. For the multiplex PCR, a mixture combining 60 forward primers for TCR Vbeta segments and 13 reverse primers for TCR Jbeta segments was used. The table was pulled from immuneACCESS by TCRdb, which kept in-frame rearrangements only. Such tables lose some clones; where checked, under half of the loss comes from unresolved V genes, and the rest has no known cause. Recorded for this sample are about 130,000 clones; more than 75% of them occurred a single time. The ten largest clones take up 1.5% of the sample. Sequencing input: PBMCs. The receptors were sampled from a female donor in good health and CMV-seronegative.

The chain is built from TRBV5-5 and TRBJ2-3; TRBD2 agrees at 8 bases. Germline CDR1 and CDR2: SGHKS and YYEKEE (reference sequence). V lost 0 bases to trimming and J lost 6 bases; unmatched junction nucleotides: 6. This CDR3 contains 15 residues. CDR3 sequence: CASSLDGRAGDTQYF. Here the CDR3 DNA reads TGTGCCAGCAGCTTGGACGGGAGGGCCGGGGATACGCAGTATTTT.

The chain carries TRBV5-4 and TRBJ2-7; TRBD2 is a possible D gene (6 bases). The CDR3 runs to 14 residues. From germline, CDR1 is SGHNT and CDR2 YYREEE (reference sequence). V was pared by 0 bases and J by 6 bases, with 13 bases between. As DNA, the CDR3 is TGTGCCAGCAGCTTGGCTGGGACTTGGGGCGAGCAGTACTTC. Encoded protein: CASSLAGTWGEQYF. Complete variable domain (other parts from reference TRBV5-4 and TRBJ2-7): ETGVTQSPTHLIKTRGQQVTLRCSSQSGHNTVSWYQQALGQGPQFIFQYYREEENGRGNFPPRFSGLQFPNYSSELNVNALELDDSALYLCASSLAGTWGEQYFGPGTRLTVT.

The chain has TRBV4-3 and TRBJ1-5; a possible D gene is TRBD1 (5 bases). The germline CDR1 and CDR2 sequences are LGHNA and YSLEER. The CDR3 consists of 14 residues. Trimming cost V 1 base and J 7 bases, with 11 bases left between them. This chain's CDR3 is CASSQGVRGQPQHF. The DNA for the CDR3 is TGCGCCAGCAGCCAAGGGGTAAGGGGCCAGCCCCAGCATTTT.

The J gene is TRBJ2-3, the V gene TRBV15; 7 positions agree with TRBD1. This CDR3 is 16 amino acids long. Germline lookup yields CDR1 LNHNV and CDR2 YYDKDF (reference sequence). V gave up 3 bases and J gave up 0 bases; unmatched junction bases: 6. The DNA for the CDR3 is TGTGCCACCAGCAGGGGGGACAGTTTTAGCACAGATACGCAGTATTTT. Amino acids: CATSRGDSFSTDTQYF.

This clone was seen a few times. The chain couples TRBV4-2 to TRBJ2-1; TRBD2 matches 12 bases. Germline lookup yields CDR1 LGHNA and CDR2 YNFKEQ. After removal of 4 bases from V and 3 bases from J, the junction contained 4 bases not matched to a gene. The CDR3 loop spans 16 amino acids. The CDR3 bases are TGTGCCAGCAGCCGCGAGACTAGCGGGAGCTACAATGAGCAGTTCTTC. This encodes CASSRETSGSYNEQFF.

The chain couples TRBV20-1 to TRBJ1-1, with D unclear. Trimming pared 0 bases from V and 10 bases from J, leaving 9 bases between. Germline CDR1 and CDR2: DFQATT and SNEGSKA (reference sequence). This CDR3 contains 11 residues. The CDR3 region is CSARDGRIAFF. The DNA of the CDR3 is TGCAGTGCTAGAGATGGGCGTATAGCTTTCTTT.

The genes are TRBV7-3 and TRBJ2-1, with D possibly TRBD2 on 7 matching bases. Looked up from germline, CDR1 is SGHTA and CDR2 is FQGTGA. V lost 0 bases and J 3 bases, leaving 15 bases between the germline ends. This CDR3 contains 17 residues. The CDR3 DNA reads TGTGCCAGCAGCTTAACGGGGGGGCGGGAACTCTACAATGAGCAGTTCTTC. It translates to CASSLTGGRELYNEQFF.

The chain has TRBV28 and TRBJ1-2, with 7 bases that match TRBD1. Trimming cost V 4 bases and J 4 bases; bases outside gene matches: 9. CDR3 length equals 15 residues. Per the germline V gene, CDR1 is MDHEN and CDR2 is SYDVKM. The CDR3 protein is CASSSAGGGGYGYTF. The CDR3 DNA sequence: TGTGCCAGCAGTTCGGCGGGAGGGGGCGGCTATGGCTACACCTTC.

V and J are TRBV4-1 and TRBJ2-7; tentative D call: TRBD1 (5 bases). Trimming pared 4 bases from V and 3 bases from J, leaving 16 bases between. Germline V lookup: CDR1 MGHRA, CDR2 YSYEKL. The CDR3 is 15 residues long. The CDR3 loop reads CASSRIRAADYEQYF. CDR3 in DNA: TGCGCCAGCAGCCGAATCAGGGCCGCGGACTACGAGCAGTACTTC.

J is TRBJ1-1 and V is TRBV7-8, with D possibly TRBD1 on 5 matching bases. V lost 7 bases and J 0 bases, leaving 12 bases between the germline ends. The CDR3 loop spans 14 amino acids. The germline CDR1 and CDR2 sequences are SGHVS and FQNEAQ. The CDR3 coding sequence is TGTGCCAGCACCGGGGGGTATATGAACACTGAAGCTTTCTTT. Translation gives CASTGGYMNTEAFF.

This clone was found once. The chain couples TRBV29-1 to TRBJ1-1, with TRBD1 matching 7 bases. CDR3 length: 12 amino acids. CDR1 SQVTM and CDR2 ANQGSEA come from the germline V gene. The ends lost 5 bases at V and 4 bases at J; junction bases unmatched: 4. DNA for the CDR3: TGCAGCGTTTTCGAGGGGGCCACTGAAGCTTTCTTT. It codes for CSVFEGATEAFF.

About this clone itself: Mismatch with germline at one junction end may stem from a read error. The CDR3: CSSSPSGIRLGDTEAFF. The CDR3 region has the DNA TGTTCCAGCAGCCCCTCAGGGATCCGGCTGGGTGACACTGAAGCTTTCTTT. The chain combines TRBV7-9 with TRBJ1-1, with D possibly TRBD1 on 5 matching bases. The CDR3 totals 17 residues. Germline CDR1 is SEHNR and CDR2 is FQNEAQ (reference sequence).

Details on this clone: Relative to the germline gene, one junction end is altered; a read error may explain this. The V and J genes are TRBV2 and TRBJ2-3; 9 bases line up with TRBD1. The CDR3 covers 10 residues. Germline V gives CDR1 SNHLY, CDR2 FYNNEI. CDR3 sequence reads: CASEQGAHYF. The CDR3 DNA reads as TGTGCCAGCGAACAGGGGGCGCATTATTTT. The complete variable domain, with remaining parts taken from reference TRBV2 and TRBJ2-3, reads EPEVTQTPSHQVTQMGQEVILRCVPISNHLYFYWYRQILGQKVEFLVSFYNNEISEKSEIFDDQFSVERPDGSNFTLKIRSTKLEDSAMYFCASEQGAHYFGPGTRLTVL.

V gene TRBV28 combines with J gene TRBJ2-2, with 11 positions matching TRBD2. CDR1 is MDHEN, CDR2 SYDVKM, per germline. V trimming: 8 bases; J trimming: 0 bases; junction bases outside the gene matches: 5. The CDR3 contains 16 residues. DNA of the CDR3: TGTGCCAGCTCGCCTAGCGGGAGGACGAACACCGGGGAGCTGTTTTTT. This sequence encodes CASSPSGRTNTGELFF.

The chain recombines TRBV27 with TRBJ1-1; D not resolved. Germline V CDR1 and CDR2: MNHEY, SMNVEV (reference sequence). The CDR3 sequence is 13 residues long. V lost 3 bases, J lost 3 bases, and 8 bases lay in between. The CDR3 sequence: CASSFLIDTEAFF. DNA of the CDR3: TGTGCCAGCAGTTTCCTTATCGACACTGAAGCTTTCTTT.